These 29 T cell receptor beta chains share one sample of origin, sequenced in a study of T cell repertoires in cytomegalovirus infection. TCRdb passed the reads through MiXCR, listing each CDR3 protein once. The data contain 200,000 to 250,000 distinct CDR3 sequences, 9% to 15% of them singletons. What was sequenced was PBMCs. Receptor source: a human donor in good health (CMV status not recorded). Some clones in this sample may be carry-over from other donors' samples.

This clonotype was picked up many times. The chain employs TRBV19 and TRBJ2-5, with D hard to call. Trimming removed 2 bases at V and 1 base at J, with 8 bases between. Germline assignment: CDR1 LNHDA and CDR2 SQIVND (reference sequence). This CDR3 comprises 14 residues. CDR3 amino acids: CASSIPGSQETQYF. In DNA form, the CDR3 reads TGTGCCAGTAGTATACCGGGCAGCCAAGAGACCCAGTACTTC.

This clonotype occurred many times. J is TRBJ1-1 and V is TRBV7-2; 9 bases line up with TRBD1. The germline V gene has CDR1 SGHTA and CDR2 FQGNSA. V shed 4 bases, J shed 9 bases, and the junction held 6 bases outside the gene matches. The CDR3 has 13 amino acids. The CDR3 sequence: CASSYLGQGQAFF. CDR3 DNA: TGTGCCAGCAGCTACCTGGGACAGGGACAAGCTTTCTTT.

This clonotype was counted many times. The chain links TRBV7-2 to TRBJ2-5; TRBD2 matches at 11 bases. The CDR3 consists of 16 residues. In germline, CDR1 is SGHTA, CDR2 FQGNSA. J gave up 7 bases and V 5 bases, and 12 bases lay outside the gene matches. The DNA of the CDR3 is TGTGCCAGCAGCCGGGGAACTAGCGGGAGCTTTGGGACCCAGTACTTC. Encoded protein: CASSRGTSGSFGTQYF.

Many counts were recorded for this clonotype. V and J are TRBV7-2 and TRBJ2-2; 10 nucleotides line up with TRBD1. CDR3 length equals 13 residues. V trimming: 9 bases; J trimming: 6 bases; junction bases outside the gene matches: 4. Germline CDR1 reads SGHTA; CDR2 reads FQGNSA. The CDR3 nucleotides are TGTGCCAGTCGACAGGGGGCAGCCGGGGAGCTGTTTTTT. Translation gives CASRQGAAGELFF.

This clonotype occurred many times. The chain is built from TRBV6-1 and TRBJ2-6; TRBD2 aligns across 9 bases. This CDR3 has 18 residues. Trimming took 2 bases from V and 0 from J; bases not matched to a gene: 5. CDR1 is MNHNS and CDR2 is SASEGT in the germline V gene. The CDR3 here is CASSEILAGYSGANVLTF. Written as DNA, the CDR3 is TGTGCCAGCAGTGAAATTCTAGCGGGATACTCTGGGGCCAACGTCCTGACTTTC.

This clonotype showed up many times. The chain combines TRBV10-3 with TRBJ1-1; possible D gene TRBD1, 6 bases. Trimming shortened V by 7 bases and J by 6 bases, and 15 bases separated the two germline ends. Germline CDR1 ENHRY, CDR2 SYGVKD. The CDR3 runs 13 residues. CDR3 amino acids: CAITTGQRAEAFF. The CDR3 DNA reads TGTGCCATCACTACAGGACAGAGGGCTGAAGCTTTCTTT.

This clonotype appeared many times. The chain recombines TRBV5-1 with TRBJ1-1; 9 bases map to TRBD1. The V gene's germline CDR1 is SGHRS and CDR2 YFSETQ. V lost 7 bases to trimming and J lost 0 bases; unmatched junction nucleotides: 4. This CDR3 has 14 residues. The CDR3 bases are TGCGCCAGCGGAAGGACAGGGGTGAACACTGAAGCTTTCTTT. Its translation: CASGRTGVNTEAFF.

This chain joins TRBV29-1 and TRBJ2-2; D is uncertain. Germline CDR1 reads SQVTM; CDR2 reads ANQGSEA. Trimming shortened V by 5 bases and J by 1 base, and 14 bases separated the two germline ends. The CDR3 length is 15 residues. The CDR3 coding sequence is TGCAGCGTTTCCCCATGGACGGTGAACACCGGGGAGCTGTTTTTT. This gives the protein CSVSPWTVNTGELFF.

The rearrangement links TRBV3-1 to TRBJ2-1; D is perhaps TRBD2 (7 bases). The CDR3 extends over 15 amino acids. Germline-derived CDR1 and CDR2 are LGHDT and YNNKEL (reference sequence). V was trimmed by 6 bases and J by 5 bases, leaving 17 bases between them. The CDR3 spells CASSSLTGGDNEQFF. The CDR3 DNA sequence: TGTGCCAGCAGTTCTCTGACGGGGGGCGACAATGAGCAGTTCTTC.

This clonotype has a single count. The rearrangement links TRBV19 to TRBJ2-5, with no clear D. CDR1 is LNHDA, CDR2 SQIVND, per germline (reference sequence). The CDR3 runs to 13 residues. V gave up 6 bases and J gave up 4 bases, with 12 bases separating them. The CDR3, as DNA: TGTGCCAGTAGCGGTGCGGATGGAGAGACCCAGTACTTC. This encodes CASSGADGETQYF. The variable domain in full, completed from reference TRBV19 and TRBJ2-5, reads DGGITQSPKYLFRKEGQNVTLSCEQNLNHDAMYWYRQDPGQGLRLIYYSQIVNDFQKGDIAEGYSVSREKKESFPLTVTSAQKNPTAFYLCASSGADGETQYFGPGTRLLVL.

V gene TRBV7-9 combines with J gene TRBJ2-3; D not resolved. The CDR3 length is 15 residues. V lost 4 bases and J 5 bases, leaving 16 bases between the germline ends. CDR1 is SEHNR, CDR2 FQNEAQ, per germline (reference sequence). This CDR3 reads CASSSLLMGKDTQYF. For the CDR3, the DNA is TGTGCCAGCAGCTCCCTTCTGATGGGTAAAGATACGCAGTATTTT.

This clonotype was seen only a few times. The gene calls are TRBV19 and TRBJ2-7, with no clear D. From germline, CDR1 is LNHDA and CDR2 SQIVND (reference sequence). The CDR3 contains 14 residues. Deletions cut 6 bases from V and 5 bases from J, with 17 bases between. DNA of the CDR3: TGTGCCAGTAGCGGAAGCCGGGCCTTAAACGAGCAGTACTTC. Its protein product is CASSGSRALNEQYF.

V and J are TRBV6-5 and TRBJ2-7; 8 bases are a match to TRBD2. CDR1 is MNHEY and CDR2 is SVGAGI in the germline V gene. Trimming cost V 5 bases and J 4 bases; bases outside gene matches: 10. The CDR3 is 15 amino acids. The chain's CDR3 is CASSLQGGGLYEQYF. For the CDR3, the DNA is TGTGCCAGCAGTCTCCAAGGCGGGGGGCTGTACGAGCAGTACTTC.

This clonotype occurred many times. The V and J genes are TRBV7-2 and TRBJ2-7; D is possibly TRBD2 (5 bases). V lost 3 bases to trimming and J lost 4 bases, with 13 bases between them. There are 14 residues in the CDR3. The germline CDR1 and CDR2 sequences are SGHTA and FQGNSA. CDR3 coding DNA: TGTGCCAGCAGCTTCTCGGCGGGTCAATACGAGCAGTACTTC. Protein sequence: CASSFSAGQYEQYF. Complete variable domain (other parts from reference TRBV7-2 and TRBJ2-7): GAGVSQSPSNKVTEKGKDVELRCDPISGHTALYWYRQSLGQGLEFLIYFQGNSAPDKSGLPSDRFSAERTGGSVSTLTIQRTQQEDSAVYLCASSFSAGQYEQYFGPGTRLTVT.

This clonotype was recorded at least ten times. The J gene is TRBJ2-2, the V gene TRBV6-1; the D is unclear. Germline CDR1 and CDR2: MNHNS and SASEGT. The length of the CDR3 is 16 residues. Trimming shortened V by 5 bases and J by 1 base, and 14 bases separated the two germline ends. CDR3 residues: CASSPTRARNTGELFF. In DNA form, the CDR3 reads TGTGCCAGCAGTCCGACTCGGGCCAGGAACACCGGGGAGCTGTTTTTT.

This clonotype was seen at least ten times. The chain couples TRBV6-2 or TRBV6-3 to TRBJ1-3, with D unresolved. The germline V gene encodes CDR1 MNHEY and CDR2 SVGEGT. The CDR3 has 16 residues. Trimming shortened V by 2 bases and J by 4 bases, and 15 bases separated the two germline ends. CDR3 nucleotides: TGTGCCAGCAGTTACATCGCAAATTCTCACGGAAACACCATATATTTT. It encodes CASSYIANSHGNTIYF.

This clonotype appeared many times. The chain is built from TRBV7-2 and TRBJ2-2; 9 bases agree with TRBD2. CDR3 length: 17 residues. Trimming at V came to 5 bases and at J to 2 bases, leaving 9 bases not matched to a gene. Per the germline V gene, CDR1 is SGHTA and CDR2 is FQGNSA. CDR3 coding DNA: TGTGCCAGCAGCCCAAAGAGCGGGAGGCCCAACACCGGGGAGCTGTTTTTT. It specifies CASSPKSGRPNTGELFF.

Regarding this clonotype: This sequence may be a read error, since a much larger clone differs from it by one base. The J gene is TRBJ1-1, the V gene TRBV10-3; maybe TRBD1 (5 bases). Germline V gene sequence: CDR1 ENHRY, CDR2 SYGVKD. The V end lost 3 bases, the J end lost 4 bases, and 12 bases lay between the germline ends. This CDR3 region has 14 residues. CDR3 DNA: TGTGCCATCAGTGACCGGGGAGGGGTCACTGAAGCTTTCTTT. Encoded protein: CAISDRGGVTEAFF.

The genes are TRBV11-2 and TRBJ2-1; 10 positions match TRBD1. The V and J ends lost 5 bases and 8 bases, in that order; junction bases with no gene match: 9. Germline lookup yields CDR1 SGHAT and CDR2 FQNNGV. CDR3 length: 15 residues. The CDR3, as DNA: TGTGCCAGCAGCCCCGACAGGGGGCGACTCGATGAGCAGTTCTTC. Translated, it gives CASSPDRGRLDEQFF. Together with reference TRBV11-2 and TRBJ2-1, the CDR3 gives the full variable domain: EAGVAQSPRYKIIEKRQSVAFWCNPISGHATLYWYQQILGQGPKLLIQFQNNGVVDDSQLPKDRFSAERLKGVDSTLKIQPAKLEDSAVYLCASSPDRGRLDEQFFGPGTRLTVL.

This sequence joins TRBV11-2 and TRBJ2-3; unclear D gene. The germline V and J ends were trimmed by 1 base and 6 bases, with 14 bases remaining between them. The germline CDR1 and CDR2 sequences are SGHAT and FQNNGV. The CDR3 runs 15 residues. CDR3 nucleotide sequence: TGTGCCAGCAGCTTAGCCCTAAACGACATGGATACGCAGTATTTT. It codes for CASSLALNDMDTQYF.

Only one count was recorded for this clonotype. V and J are TRBV19 and TRBJ2-2, with D tentatively TRBD1 or TRBD2 (5 bases each). Trimming shortened V by 7 bases and J by 0 bases, and 9 bases separated the two germline ends. The CDR3 sequence is 14 residues long. CDR1 is LNHDA and CDR2 is SQIVND in the germline V gene (reference sequence). CDR3 nucleotide sequence: TGTGCCAGTAAGCAGGGAGCGAACACCGGGGAGCTGTTTTTT. It translates to CASKQGANTGELFF.

Concerning this clonotype: A much more abundant neighbour one base away suggests this may be a read error. The conserved phenylalanine or tryptophan is not found at the CDR3 terminus, so this likely reflects a read error. This rearrangement joins TRBV7-8 to TRBJ2-2; 9 positions match TRBD2. Per the germline V gene, CDR1 is SGHVS and CDR2 is FQNEAQ. The J segment lost 1 base and the V segment lost 11 bases, leaving 8 bases of the junction unmatched. The CDR3 covers 15 residues. This CDR3 is CAFLAGAQNTGELFL. The CDR3 region has the DNA TGTGCCTTCTTAGCGGGGGCCCAGAACACCGGGGAGCTGTTTCTT.

This clonotype has a single count. The chain recombines TRBV29-1 with TRBJ2-7; 15 nucleotides agree with TRBD2. The CDR3 is made up of 15 amino acids. Losses at the gene ends were 5 bases for V and 7 bases for J; bases not matched to a gene: 9. Germline values: CDR1 SQVTM, CDR2 ANQGSEA. The CDR3 nucleotides read TGCAGCGTTTTGGGACTAGCGGGAGGATCAAGGGAGCAGTACTTC. Residues: CSVLGLAGGSREQYF.

V and J are TRBV7-9 and TRBJ2-3, with 9 bases fitting TRBD1. The length of the CDR3 is 16 residues. The ends lost 8 bases at V and 4 bases at J; junction bases unmatched: 13. The germline gives CDR1 SEHNR, CDR2 FQNEAQ (reference sequence). Here the CDR3 reads CASSPGQGIPADTQYF. In DNA, the CDR3 is TGTGCCAGCTCCCCGGGACAGGGAATCCCTGCAGATACGCAGTATTTT.

This clonotype was seen at least ten times. At one of its ends the junction is not consistent with the germline gene, which may arise from a read error. The gene calls are TRBV7-2 and TRBJ1-5; D perhaps matches TRBD1 (5 bases). The CDR3 length is 12 residues. CDR1 is SGHTA, CDR2 FQGNSA, per germline. CDR3 sequence: CASSLGVQPQHF. DNA of the CDR3: TGTGCCAGCAGTTTAGGGGTACAGCCCCAGCATTTT.

This clonotype was detected a few times. This chain connects TRBV29-1 to TRBJ2-3, with TRBD2 identical over 12 bases. After removal of 1 base from V and 1 base from J, the junction contained 3 bases not matched to a gene. Per germline, CDR1 SQVTM and CDR2 ANQGSEA. The CDR3 is 16 amino acids. The CDR3 nucleotides are TGCAGCGTTGAAGGGACTAGCGGGGCCCGCACAGATACGCAGTATTTT. Encoded protein: CSVEGTSGARTDTQYF.

This clonotype has just a few counts. This CDR3 is CAISEGQVGTEAFF. The CDR3 coding sequence is TGTGCCATCAGTGAGGGTCAGGTGGGCACTGAAGCTTTCTTT. This chain links TRBV10-3 with TRBJ1-1; D unresolved. There are 14 residues in the CDR3. V was shortened by 2 bases and J by 4 bases, with 11 bases between the two germline ends. CDR1 and CDR2 (germline): ENHRY, SYGVKD.

The chain carries TRBV19 and TRBJ2-2, with TRBD2 as a possible D gene (5 bases). The V gene lost 10 bases and the J gene lost 5 bases, with 8 bases spanning the gap. The CDR3 has 11 residues. The germline V gene encodes CDR1 LNHDA and CDR2 SQIVND (reference sequence). In nucleotides, the CDR3 is TGTGCCACCCGAGGGACCGGGGAGCTGTTTTTT. Translated, it gives CATRGTGELFF.

This clonotype was counted ten times or more. The V call is TRBV6-6, the J call TRBJ2-5; 12 bases are a match to TRBD2. The CDR3 loop spans 16 amino acids. CDR1 and CDR2 from the germline V gene are MNHNY and SVGAGI (reference sequence). With 5 bases clipped from V and 4 bases from J, the junction kept 8 bases outside the gene matches. The CDR3 DNA reads as TGTGCCAGCAGTGATCGACTAGCGGGGGCTGGAGAGACCCAGTACTTC. Translating gives CASSDRLAGAGETQYF.